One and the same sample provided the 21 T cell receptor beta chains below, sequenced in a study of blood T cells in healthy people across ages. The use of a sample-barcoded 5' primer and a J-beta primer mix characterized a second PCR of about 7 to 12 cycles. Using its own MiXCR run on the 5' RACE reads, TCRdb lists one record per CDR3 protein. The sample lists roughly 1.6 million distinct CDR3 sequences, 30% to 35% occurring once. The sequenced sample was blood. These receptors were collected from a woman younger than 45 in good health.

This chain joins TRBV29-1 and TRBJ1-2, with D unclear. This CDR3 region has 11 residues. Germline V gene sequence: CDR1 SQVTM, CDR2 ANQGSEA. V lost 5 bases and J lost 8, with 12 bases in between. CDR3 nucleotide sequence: TGCAGCGTTTATGGGGATTTGGGCTACACCTTC. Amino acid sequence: CSVYGDLGYTF. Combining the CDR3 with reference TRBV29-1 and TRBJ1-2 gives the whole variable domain SAVISQKPSRDICQRGTSLTIQCQVDSQVTMMFWYRQQPGQSLTLIATANQGSEATYESGFVIDKFPISRPNLTFSTLTVSNMSPEDSSIYLCSVYGDLGYTFGSGTRLTVV.

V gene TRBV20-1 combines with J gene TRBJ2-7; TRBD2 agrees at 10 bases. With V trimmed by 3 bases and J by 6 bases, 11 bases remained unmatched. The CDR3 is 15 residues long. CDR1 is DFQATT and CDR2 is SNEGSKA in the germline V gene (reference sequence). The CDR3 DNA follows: TGCAGTGCTAGTGTGGGGCTAGCGGGAGCCCGCGAGCAGTACTTC. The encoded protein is CSASVGLAGAREQYF.

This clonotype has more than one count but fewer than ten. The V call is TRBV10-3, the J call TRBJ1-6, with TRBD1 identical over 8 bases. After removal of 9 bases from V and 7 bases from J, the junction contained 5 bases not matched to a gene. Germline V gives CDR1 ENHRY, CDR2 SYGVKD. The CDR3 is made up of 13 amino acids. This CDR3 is CAITGGGNSPLHF. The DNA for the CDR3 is TGTGCCATAACAGGGGGAGGAAATTCACCCCTCCACTTT.

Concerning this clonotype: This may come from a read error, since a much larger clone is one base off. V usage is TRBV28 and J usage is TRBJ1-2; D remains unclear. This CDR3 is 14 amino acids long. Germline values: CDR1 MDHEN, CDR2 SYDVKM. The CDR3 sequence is CASRLGPQNYGCTF. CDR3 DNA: TGTGCCAGCAGACTAGGGCCCCAGAACTATGGCTGCACCTTC.

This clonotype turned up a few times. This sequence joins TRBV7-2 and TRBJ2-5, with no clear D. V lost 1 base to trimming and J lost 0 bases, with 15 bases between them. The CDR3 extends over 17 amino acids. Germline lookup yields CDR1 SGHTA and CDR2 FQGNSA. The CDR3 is CASSLGVRARNQETQYF. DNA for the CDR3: TGTGCCAGCAGCTTAGGGGTGCGAGCGAGGAACCAAGAGACCCAGTACTTC.

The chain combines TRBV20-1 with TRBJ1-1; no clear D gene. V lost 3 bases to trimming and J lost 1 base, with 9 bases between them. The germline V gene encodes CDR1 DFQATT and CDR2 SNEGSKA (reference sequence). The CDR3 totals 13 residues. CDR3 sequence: CSAREQTNTEAFF. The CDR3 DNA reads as TGCAGTGCTAGGGAGCAGACGAACACTGAAGCTTTCTTT.

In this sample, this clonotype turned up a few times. This CDR3 reads CASTNRDTQYF. CDR3 in DNA: TGCGCCAGCACGAATCGGGATACGCAGTATTTT. V is TRBV5-1 and J is TRBJ2-3; D gene ambiguous. The length of the CDR3 is 11 residues. The germline gives CDR1 SGHRS, CDR2 YFSETQ. V was clipped by 6 bases and J by 6 bases, with 8 bases between them.

CDR3 sequence reads: CASSAPGGDTGELFF. Written as DNA, the CDR3 is TGTGCCAGCAGTGCCCCGGGGGGGGACACCGGGGAGCTGTTTTTT. The chain recombines TRBV6-2 or TRBV6-3 with TRBJ2-2, with 8 bases identical to TRBD2. CDR1 is MNHEY and CDR2 is SVGEGT in the germline V gene. Trimming took 5 bases from V and 3 from J; bases not matched to a gene: 5. The CDR3 is 15 residues long.

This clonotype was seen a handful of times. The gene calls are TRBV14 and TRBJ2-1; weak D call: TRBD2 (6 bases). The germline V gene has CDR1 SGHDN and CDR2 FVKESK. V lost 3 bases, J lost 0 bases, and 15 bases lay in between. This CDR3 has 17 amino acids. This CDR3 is CASSHRDWWSSYNEQFF. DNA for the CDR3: TGTGCCAGCAGCCACCGGGACTGGTGGAGCTCCTACAATGAGCAGTTCTTC.

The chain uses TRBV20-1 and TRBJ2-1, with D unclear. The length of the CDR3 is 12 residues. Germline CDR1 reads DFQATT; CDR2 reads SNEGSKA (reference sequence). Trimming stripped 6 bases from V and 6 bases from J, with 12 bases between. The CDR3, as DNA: TGCAGTGCACCGGTACCTGGCAATGAGCAGTTCTTC. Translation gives CSAPVPGNEQFF.

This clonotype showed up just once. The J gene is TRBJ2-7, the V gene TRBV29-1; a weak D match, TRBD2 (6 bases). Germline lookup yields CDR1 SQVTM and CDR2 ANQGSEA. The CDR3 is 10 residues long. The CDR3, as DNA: TGCGGCGCGGGATCCTACGAGCAGTACTTC. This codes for CGAGSYEQYF.

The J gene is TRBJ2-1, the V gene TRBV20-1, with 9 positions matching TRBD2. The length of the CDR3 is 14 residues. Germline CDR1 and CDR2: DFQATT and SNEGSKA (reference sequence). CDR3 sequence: CNAPGTSTYNEQFF. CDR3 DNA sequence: TGCAATGCCCCCGGGACTAGCACCTACAATGAGCAGTTCTTC.

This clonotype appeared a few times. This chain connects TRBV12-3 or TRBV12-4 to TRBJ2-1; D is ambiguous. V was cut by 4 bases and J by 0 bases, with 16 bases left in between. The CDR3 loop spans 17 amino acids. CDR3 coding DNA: TGTGCCAGCAGTTCCCCCTCAGAGTTTAGCTCCTACAATGAGCAGTTCTTC. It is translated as CASSSPSEFSSYNEQFF.

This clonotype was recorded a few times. In DNA form, the CDR3 reads TGCAGCGTTGAAGAGGGGGGGAGAGCTTTCTTT. Translating gives CSVEEGGRAFF. V usage is TRBV29-1 and J usage is TRBJ1-1, with a weak D call TRBD1 (5 bases). Germline V lookup: CDR1 SQVTM, CDR2 ANQGSEA. CDR3 size: 11 residues. The V gene lost 0 bases and the J gene lost 10 bases, with 9 bases spanning the gap.

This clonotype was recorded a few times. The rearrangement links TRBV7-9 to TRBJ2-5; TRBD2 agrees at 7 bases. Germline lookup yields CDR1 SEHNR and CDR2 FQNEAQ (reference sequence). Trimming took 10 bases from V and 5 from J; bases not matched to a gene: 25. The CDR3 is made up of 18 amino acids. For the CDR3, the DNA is TGTGCCACCAAACAACTAGGGTCTGGGGGGGGAGTCGGGGAGACCCAGTACTTC. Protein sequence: CATKQLGSGGGVGETQYF.

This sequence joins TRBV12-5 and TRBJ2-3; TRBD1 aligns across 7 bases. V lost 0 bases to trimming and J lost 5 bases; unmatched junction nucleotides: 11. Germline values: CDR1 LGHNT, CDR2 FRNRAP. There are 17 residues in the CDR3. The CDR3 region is CASGLVLERGQVDTQYF. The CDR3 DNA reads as TGTGCTAGTGGTTTGGTACTAGAAAGGGGGCAGGTAGATACGCAGTATTTT. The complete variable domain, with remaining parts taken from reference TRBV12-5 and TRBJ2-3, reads DARVTQTPRHKVTEMGQEVTMRCQPILGHNTVFWYRQTMMQGLELLAYFRNRAPLDDSGMPKDRFSAEMPDATLATLKIQPSEPRDSAVYFCASGLVLERGQVDTQYFGPGTRLTVL.

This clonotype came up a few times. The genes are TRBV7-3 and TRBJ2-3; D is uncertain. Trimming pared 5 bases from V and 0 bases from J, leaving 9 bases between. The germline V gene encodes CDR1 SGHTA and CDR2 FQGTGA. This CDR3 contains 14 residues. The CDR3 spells CASSQIHSTDTQYF. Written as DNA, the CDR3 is TGTGCCAGCAGCCAAATCCACAGCACAGATACGCAGTATTTT.

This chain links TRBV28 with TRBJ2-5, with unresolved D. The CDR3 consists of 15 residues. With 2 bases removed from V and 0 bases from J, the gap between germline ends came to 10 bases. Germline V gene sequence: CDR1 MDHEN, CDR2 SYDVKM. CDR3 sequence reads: CASSLPLRDQETQYF. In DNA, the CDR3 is TGTGCCAGCAGTTTACCCCTAAGGGACCAAGAGACCCAGTACTTC.

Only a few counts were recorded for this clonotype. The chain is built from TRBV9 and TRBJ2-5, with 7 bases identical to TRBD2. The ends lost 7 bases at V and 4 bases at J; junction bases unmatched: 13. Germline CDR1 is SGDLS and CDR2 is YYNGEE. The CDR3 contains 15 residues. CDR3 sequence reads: CASSRSGGRGETQYF. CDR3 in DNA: TGTGCCAGCTCCCGTAGCGGCGGGAGAGGAGAGACCCAGTACTTC. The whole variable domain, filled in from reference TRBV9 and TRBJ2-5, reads DSGVTQTPKHLITATGQRVTLRCSPRSGDLSVYWYQQSLDQGLQFLIQYYNGEERAKGNILERFSAQQFPDLHSELNLSSLELGDSALYFCASSRSGGRGETQYFGPGTRLLVL.

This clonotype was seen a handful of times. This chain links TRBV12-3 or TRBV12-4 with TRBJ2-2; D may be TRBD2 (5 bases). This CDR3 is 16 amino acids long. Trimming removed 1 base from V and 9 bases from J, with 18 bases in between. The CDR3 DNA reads TGTGCCAGCAGTTTAGGGCGGGCCGTCTGGGTCAGGGAGCTGTTTTTT. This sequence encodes CASSLGRAVWVRELFF.

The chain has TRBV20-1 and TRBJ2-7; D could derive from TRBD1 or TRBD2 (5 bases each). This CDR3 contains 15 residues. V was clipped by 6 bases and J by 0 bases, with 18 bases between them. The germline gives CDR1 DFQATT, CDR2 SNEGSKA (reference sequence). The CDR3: CSANVGWDGSYEQYF. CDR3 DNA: TGCAGTGCCAACGTAGGTTGGGACGGCTCCTACGAGCAGTACTTC.